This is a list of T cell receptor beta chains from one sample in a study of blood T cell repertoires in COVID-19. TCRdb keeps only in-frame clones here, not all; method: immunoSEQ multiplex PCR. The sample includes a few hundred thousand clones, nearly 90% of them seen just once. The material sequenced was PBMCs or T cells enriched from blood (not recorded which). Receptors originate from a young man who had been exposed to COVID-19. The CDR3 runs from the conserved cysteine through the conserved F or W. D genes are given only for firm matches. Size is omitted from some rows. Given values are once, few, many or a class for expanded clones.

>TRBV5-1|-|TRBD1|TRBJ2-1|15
TGCGCCAGCAGCGGGGGACAGGGGGCTCACAATGAGCAGTTCTTC
CASSGGQGAHNEQFF
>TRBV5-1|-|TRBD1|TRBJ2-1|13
TGCGCCAGCAGTCCAGGACAGGTGGGTGAGCAGTTCTTC
CASSPGQVGEQFF
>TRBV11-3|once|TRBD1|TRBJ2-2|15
TGTGCCAGCAGCCACCGACAGGGTAACACCGGGGAGCTGTTTTTT
CASSHRQGNTGELFF
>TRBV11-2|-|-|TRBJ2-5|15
TGTGCCAGCAGCTTACCGGGGTCTTTCCAAGAGACCCAGTACTTC
CASSLPGSFQETQYF
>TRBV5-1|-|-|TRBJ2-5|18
TGCGCCAGCAGCTTGGCACCTAGGGGAGGCGTTATGGGAGAGACCCAGTACTTC
CASSLAPRGGVMGETQYF
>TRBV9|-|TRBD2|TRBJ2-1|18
TGTGCCAGCAGCGTAGGACTAGCGGGGGGCCTTTGGCTCGATGAGCAGTTCTTC
CASSVGLAGGLWLDEQFF
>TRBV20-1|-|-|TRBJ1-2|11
TGCAGTGCTCCCAGGTACTATGGCTACACCTTC
CSAPRYYGYTF
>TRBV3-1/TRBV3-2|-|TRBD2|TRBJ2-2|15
TGTGCCAGCCGAGGGGAACTAGCGGTCACCGGGGAGCTGTTTTTT
CASRGELAVTGELFF
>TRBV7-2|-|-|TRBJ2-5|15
TGTGCCAGCAGCTTACCTTACGGGGGCCAAGAGACCCAGTACTTC
CASSLPYGGQETQYF
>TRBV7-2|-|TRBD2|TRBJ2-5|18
TGTGCCAGCAGCTCGTCGCTAGCGGGGGGAATATCTTGGGAGACCCAGTACTTC
CASSSSLAGGISWETQYF
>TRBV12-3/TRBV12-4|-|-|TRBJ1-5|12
TGTGCCAGCAGTCCTATCAATCAGCCCCAGCATTTT
CASSPINQPQHF
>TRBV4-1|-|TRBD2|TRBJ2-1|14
TGCGCCAGCAGCCAAGTAGCGGGGGGTAATGAGCAGTTCTTC
CASSQVAGGNEQFF
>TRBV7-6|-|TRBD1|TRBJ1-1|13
TGTGCCAGCAGCCAGGACAGGGGAACTGAAGCTTTCTTT
CASSQDRGTEAFF
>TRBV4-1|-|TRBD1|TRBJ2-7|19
TGCGCCAGCAGCCAAGGCTTAGGGGGACAGACTATTCCAACCTACGAGCAGTACTTC
CASSQGLGGQTIPTYEQYF
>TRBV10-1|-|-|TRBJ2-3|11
TGCGCCAGCAGCGGGTTAGATACGCAGTATTTT
CASSGLDTQYF
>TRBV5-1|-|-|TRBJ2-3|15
TGCGCCAGCAGCTTGCCCCGGGGGGCGCAAGATACGCAGTATTTT
CASSLPRGAQDTQYF
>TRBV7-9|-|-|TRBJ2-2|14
TGTGCCAGCAGCTTGGGCAGCTCCACCGGGGAGCTGTTTTTT
CASSLGSSTGELFF
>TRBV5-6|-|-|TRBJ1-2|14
TGTGCCAGCAGCTTGGTTCTGGAGCCCTATGGCTACACCTTC
CASSLVLEPYGYTF
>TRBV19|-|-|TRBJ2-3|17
TGTGCCAGTAGTACCCTCGAGAGGGCCACTAGCACAGATACGCAGTATTTT
CASSTLERATSTDTQYF
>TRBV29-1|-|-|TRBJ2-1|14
TGCAGCGTTGATGGGGCAGGGGTCCACAATGAGCAGTTCTTC
CSVDGAGVHNEQFF
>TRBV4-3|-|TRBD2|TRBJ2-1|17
TGCGCCAGCAGCCAATTGGTTGCCACTAGCGGATACAATGAGCAGTTCTTC
CASSQLVATSGYNEQFF
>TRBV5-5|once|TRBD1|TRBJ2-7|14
TGTGCCAGCAGCTTGCCGGGACAGGGCTACGAGCAGTACTTC
CASSLPGQGYEQYF
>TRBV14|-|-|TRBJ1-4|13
TGTGCCAGCAGCCAAGATCTAACCGAAAAACTGTTTTTT
CASSQDLTEKLFF
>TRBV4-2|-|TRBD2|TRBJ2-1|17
TGTGCCAGCAGCCATCGAACGGTCAGCGGGGGGTTTAATGAGCAGTTCTTC
CASSHRTVSGGFNEQFF
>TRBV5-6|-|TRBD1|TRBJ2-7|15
TGTGCCAGCAGTTATTCACCGGGACAGGAATTCGAGCAGTACTTC
CASSYSPGQEFEQYF
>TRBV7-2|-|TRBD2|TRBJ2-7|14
TGTGCCAGCAGCTTAGCGGTGGGGGGGTACGAGCAGTACTTC
CASSLAVGGYEQYF
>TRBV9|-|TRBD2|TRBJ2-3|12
TGTGCCAGCTCAGCAAGCGGGGAAGGGCAGTATTTT
CASSASGEGQYF
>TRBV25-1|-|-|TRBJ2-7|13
TGTGCCAGCAGTGGGCGGAGCTCCTACGAGCAGTACTTC
CASSGRSSYEQYF
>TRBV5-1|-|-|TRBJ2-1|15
TGCGCCAGCAGCTTGGGCGGGAATTCCTACAATGCGCAGTTCTTC
CASSLGGNSYNAQFF
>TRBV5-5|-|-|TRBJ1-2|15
TGTGCCAGCAGCTTGGTCGGTGCCACCTACTATGGCTACACCTTC
CASSLVGATYYGYTF
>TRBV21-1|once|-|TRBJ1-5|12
TGTGCCAGCAGCAAACGGTGTCAGCCCCAGCATTTT
CASSKRCQPQHF
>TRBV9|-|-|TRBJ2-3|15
TGTGCCAGCAGCGTAACAGGAGGGGGCCAAGGTACGCAGTATTTT
CASSVTGGGQGTQYF
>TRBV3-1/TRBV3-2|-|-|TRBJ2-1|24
TGTGCCAGCAGCCAACTCGGGTCGGGGGTAAAGACATCGACGGCGGAGGGTTCCTACAATGAGCAGTTCTTC
CASSQLGSGVKTSTAEGSYNEQFF
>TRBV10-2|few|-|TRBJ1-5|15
TGCGCCAGCATCGAAAACCTCCCCGGTAACGAGCCCCAGCATTTT
CASIENLPGNEPQHF
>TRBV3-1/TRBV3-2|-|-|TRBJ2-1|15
TGTGCCAGCAGCCAAGATTTCACGGGGTACAATGAGCAGTTCTTC
CASSQDFTGYNEQFF